The sequence of this T cell receptor beta chain was determined in a study of vaccination effects on CD4 cells after COVID-19. Sequencing used immunoSEQ multiplex PCR; TCRdb keeps in-frame clones, though not all of them. This table holds around 24,000 clones, around four fifths found once. Concerning this clone: The antigen is unknown.

The study, taken as a whole, reports: There was marked clonal contraction among infection- and vaccine-induced clones late after vaccination.

The germline V gene encodes CDR1 MNHEY and CDR2 SVGAGI. The CDR3 runs 12 residues. Trimming removed 8 bases from V and 7 bases from J; junction bases left unmatched: 6. Viral peptide pool expansion of antigen-specific CD4+ T cells preceded sequencing in the ViraFEST assay. It was after approximately 11 days of culture that CD4+ T cells were isolated. BNT162b2 vaccine or mRNA-1273 vaccine was given to participants in two doses. PBMC cultures contained some 2.1 million cells per well, roughly 10 IU/ml IL-2 and approximately 9.9 ug/ml peptides. Fresh IL-2-containing medium replaced half the medium on days 3 and 7.

V is TRBV6-5 and J is TRBJ1-2, with 8 positions matching TRBD1. Specimen: CD4+ T cells from PBMCs cultured with HCoV-NL63 spike peptides, collected after COVID-19 vaccination. This sequence was found in a human donor who received a COVID-19 vaccine. CDR3 region: CASGQGASGYTF. The CDR3 coding sequence is TGTGCCAGCGGGCAGGGGGCGAGTGGCTACACCTTC.